Sequencing of this TCR beta chain was carried out in a study of cytomegalovirus exposure and HLA in healthy donors. CDR1 and CDR2 (germline): SGHAT, FQNNGV. Trimming took 1 base from V and 4 from J; bases not matched to a gene: 10. The CDR3 is 17 residues long. In the PCR, 60 Vbeta and 13 Jbeta primers were used. Profiled with immunoSEQ multiplex PCR; TCRdb holds only in-frame clones, not every one. The sample lists under 200,000 clones, approximately 80% seen once, with roughly 6.3% in the top ten. In its sample, this clone was seen a few times. V usage is TRBV11-2 and J usage is TRBJ2-1; 7 nucleotides line up with TRBD2. The sample comprised PBMCs. The source is a male donor in good health and CMV-seropositive. The CDR3 nucleotides are TGTGCCAGCAGCTTAGGGGCGGGAGTGGGGGGTTACAATGAGCAGTTCTTC. Translation gives CASSLGAGVGGYNEQFF.